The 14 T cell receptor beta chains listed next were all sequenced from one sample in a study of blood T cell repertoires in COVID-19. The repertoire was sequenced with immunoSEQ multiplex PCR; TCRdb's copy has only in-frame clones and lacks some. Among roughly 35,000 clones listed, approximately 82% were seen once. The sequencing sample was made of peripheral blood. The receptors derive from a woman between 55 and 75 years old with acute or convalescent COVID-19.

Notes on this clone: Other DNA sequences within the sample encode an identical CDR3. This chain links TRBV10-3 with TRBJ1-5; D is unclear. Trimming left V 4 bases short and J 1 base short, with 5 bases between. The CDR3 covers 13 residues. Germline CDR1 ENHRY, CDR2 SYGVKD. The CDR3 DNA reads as TGTGCCATCAGTGGACAAAGCAATCAGCCCCAGCATTTT. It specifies CAISGQSNQPQHF.

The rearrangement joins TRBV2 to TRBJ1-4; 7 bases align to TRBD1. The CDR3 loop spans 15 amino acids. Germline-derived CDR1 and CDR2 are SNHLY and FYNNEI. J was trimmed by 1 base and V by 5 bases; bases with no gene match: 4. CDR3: CASSRNRGTNEKLFF. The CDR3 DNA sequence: TGTGCCAGCAGTCGAAACAGGGGAACTAATGAAAAACTGTTTTTT.

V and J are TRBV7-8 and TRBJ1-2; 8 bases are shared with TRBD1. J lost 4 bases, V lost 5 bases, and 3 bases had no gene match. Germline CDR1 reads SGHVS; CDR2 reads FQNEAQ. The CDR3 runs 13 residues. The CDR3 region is CASSPGTGYGYTF. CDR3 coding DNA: TGTGCCAGCAGCCCGGGGACAGGCTATGGCTACACCTTC. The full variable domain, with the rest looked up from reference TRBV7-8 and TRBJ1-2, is GAGVSQSPRYKVAKRGQDVALRCDPISGHVSLFWYQQALGQGPEFLTYFQNEAQLDKSGLPSDRFFAERPEGSVSTLKIQRTQQEDSAVYLCASSPGTGYGYTFGSGTRLTVV.

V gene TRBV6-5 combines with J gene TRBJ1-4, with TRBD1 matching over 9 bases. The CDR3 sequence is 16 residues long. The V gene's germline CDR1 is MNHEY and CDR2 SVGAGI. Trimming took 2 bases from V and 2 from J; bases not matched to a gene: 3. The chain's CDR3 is CASSYRGQGTNEKLFF. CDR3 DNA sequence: TGTGCCAGCAGTTACCGCGGACAGGGGACTAATGAAAAACTGTTTTTT.

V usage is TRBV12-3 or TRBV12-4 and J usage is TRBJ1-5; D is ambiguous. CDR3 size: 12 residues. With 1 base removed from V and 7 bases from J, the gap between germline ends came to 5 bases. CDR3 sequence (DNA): TGTGCCAGCAGTTTAGGGGAGCAGCCCCAGCATTTT. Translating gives CASSLGEQPQHF.

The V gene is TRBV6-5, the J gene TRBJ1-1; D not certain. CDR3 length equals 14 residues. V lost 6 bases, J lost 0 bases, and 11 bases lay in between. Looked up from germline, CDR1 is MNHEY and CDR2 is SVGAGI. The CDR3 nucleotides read TGTGCCAGCAGGCCCAACACAATGAACACTGAAGCTTTCTTT. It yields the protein CASRPNTMNTEAFF.

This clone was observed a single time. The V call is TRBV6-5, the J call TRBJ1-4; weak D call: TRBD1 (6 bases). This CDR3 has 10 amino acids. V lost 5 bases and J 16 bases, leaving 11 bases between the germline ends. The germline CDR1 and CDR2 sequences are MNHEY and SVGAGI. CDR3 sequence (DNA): TGTGCCAGCAGTAATCAGGGGAAGTTTTTT. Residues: CASSNQGKFF.

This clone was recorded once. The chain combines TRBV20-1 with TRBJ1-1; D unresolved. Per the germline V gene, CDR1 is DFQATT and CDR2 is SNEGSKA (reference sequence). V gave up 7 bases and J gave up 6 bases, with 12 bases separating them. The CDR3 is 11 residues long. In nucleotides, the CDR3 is TGCAGTGGACATTCCACGGCTGAAGCTTTCTTT. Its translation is CSGHSTAEAFF.

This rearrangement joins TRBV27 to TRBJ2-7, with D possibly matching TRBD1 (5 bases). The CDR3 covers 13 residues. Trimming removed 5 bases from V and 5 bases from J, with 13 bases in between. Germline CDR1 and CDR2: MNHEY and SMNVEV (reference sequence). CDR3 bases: TGTGCCAGCAGTCGCCCGACAGATCACGAGCAGTACTTC. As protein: CASSRPTDHEQYF.

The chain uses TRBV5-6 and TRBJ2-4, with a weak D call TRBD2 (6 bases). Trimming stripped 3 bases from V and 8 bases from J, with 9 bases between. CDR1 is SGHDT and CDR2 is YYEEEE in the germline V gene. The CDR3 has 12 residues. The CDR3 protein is CASSSGGDIQYF. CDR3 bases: TGTGCCAGCAGCTCAGGAGGGGACATTCAGTACTTC. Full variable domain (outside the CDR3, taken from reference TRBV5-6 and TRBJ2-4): DAGVTQSPTHLIKTRGQQVTLRCSPKSGHDTVSWYQQALGQGPQFIFQYYEEEERQRGNFPDRFSGHQFPNYSSELNVNALLLGDSALYLCASSSGGDIQYFGAGTRLSVL.

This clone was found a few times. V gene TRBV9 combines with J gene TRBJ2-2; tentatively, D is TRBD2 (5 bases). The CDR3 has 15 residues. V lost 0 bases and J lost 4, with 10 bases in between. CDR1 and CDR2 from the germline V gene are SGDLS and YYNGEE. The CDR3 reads CASSVAGVGTGELFF. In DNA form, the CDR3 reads TGTGCCAGCAGCGTAGCCGGGGTCGGCACCGGGGAGCTGTTTTTT.

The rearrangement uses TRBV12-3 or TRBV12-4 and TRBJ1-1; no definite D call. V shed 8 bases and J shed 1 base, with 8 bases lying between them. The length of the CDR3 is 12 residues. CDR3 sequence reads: CASSRSNTEAFF. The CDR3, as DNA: TGTGCCAGCTCCAGATCGAACACTGAAGCTTTCTTT.

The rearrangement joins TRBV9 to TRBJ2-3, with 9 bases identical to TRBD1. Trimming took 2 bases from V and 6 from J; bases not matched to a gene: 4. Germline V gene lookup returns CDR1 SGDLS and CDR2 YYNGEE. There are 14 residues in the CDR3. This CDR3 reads CASSVGTGIDTQYF. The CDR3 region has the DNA TGTGCCAGCAGCGTCGGGACAGGGATCGATACGCAGTATTTT.

In DNA form, the CDR3 reads TGCGCCAGCAGCCAAGAAAACACCGGAAACACCATATATTTT. It codes for CASSQENTGNTIYF. The rearrangement links TRBV4-1 to TRBJ1-3; unclear D gene. V lost 0 bases and J lost 4, with 7 bases in between. Germline V gives CDR1 MGHRA, CDR2 YSYEKL. The CDR3 loop spans 14 amino acids.